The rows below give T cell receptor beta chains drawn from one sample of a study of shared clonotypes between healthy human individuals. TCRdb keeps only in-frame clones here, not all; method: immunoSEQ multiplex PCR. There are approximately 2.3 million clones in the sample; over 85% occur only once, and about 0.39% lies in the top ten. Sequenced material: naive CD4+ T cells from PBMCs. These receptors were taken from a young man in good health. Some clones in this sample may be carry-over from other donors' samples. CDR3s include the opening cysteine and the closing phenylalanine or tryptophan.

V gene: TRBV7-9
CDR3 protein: CASSLGDRGQETQYF

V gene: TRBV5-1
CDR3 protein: CASSLGGQGYSETQYF

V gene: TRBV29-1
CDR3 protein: CSLCGSEPNYEQYF

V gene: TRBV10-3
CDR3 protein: CAISSPGGVMVISSYNEQFF

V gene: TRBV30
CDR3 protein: CAWSVWVQGPQDENQPQHF

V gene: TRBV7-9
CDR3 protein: CASSRDSAGTQYF

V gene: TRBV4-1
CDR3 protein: CASSQRVSGETSYEQYF

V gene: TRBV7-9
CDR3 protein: CASSLDGGGNEQFF

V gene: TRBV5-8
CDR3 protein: CASSFQGGGPQHF

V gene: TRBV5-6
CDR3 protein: CASSLVGRGGNTIYF

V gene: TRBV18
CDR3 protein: CASKNSGANVLTF

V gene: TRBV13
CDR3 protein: CASSPDRLRGNTGELFF

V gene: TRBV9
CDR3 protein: CASSRDSGLNTQYF

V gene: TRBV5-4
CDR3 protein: CASSLGGRARLNTEAFF

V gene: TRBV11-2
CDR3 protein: CASSYGQASTDTQYF

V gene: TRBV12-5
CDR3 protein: CASGLVIPGSSYNEQFF

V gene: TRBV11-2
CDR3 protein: CASSLRALAGESNEQFF

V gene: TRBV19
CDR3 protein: CASSIWLGGGETQYF

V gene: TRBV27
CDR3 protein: CASTPWGQGKETQYF

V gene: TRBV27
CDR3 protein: CASSFREGSKFF

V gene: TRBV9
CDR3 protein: CASNGQTNTGELFF

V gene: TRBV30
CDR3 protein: CAWRISGKYEQYF

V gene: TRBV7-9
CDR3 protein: CASSSHIRDSSYEQYF

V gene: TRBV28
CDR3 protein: CASRKTDRGSNQPQHF

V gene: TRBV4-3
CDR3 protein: CASSRALRDRRVANYGYTF

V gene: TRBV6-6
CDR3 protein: CASSRQDVNYGYTF

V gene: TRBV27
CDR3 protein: CASSPQGAREKLFF

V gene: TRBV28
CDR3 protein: CASSSRRRGQGEKLFF

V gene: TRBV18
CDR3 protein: CASSPVTGELFF

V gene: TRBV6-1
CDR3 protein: CASSRQGAVGNIQYF

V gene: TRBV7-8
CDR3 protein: CVLDTQYF

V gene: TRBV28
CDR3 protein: CASRAPPTGDGYTF

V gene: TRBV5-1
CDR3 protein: CASSSNTGPPTEQYF

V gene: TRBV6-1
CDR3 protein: CASRGGSNQPQHF

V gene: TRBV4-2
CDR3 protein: CASSQGGTGELFF

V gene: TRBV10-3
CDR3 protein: CAISRTGDSNQPQHF

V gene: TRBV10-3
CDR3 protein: CAIRNRREETQYF

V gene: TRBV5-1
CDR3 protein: CASSIERETQYF

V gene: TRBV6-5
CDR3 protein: CASSYSAVGNQPQHF

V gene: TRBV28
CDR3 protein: CASSPGRGGNTGELFF

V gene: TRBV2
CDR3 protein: CASSEGQEHYSNQPQHF

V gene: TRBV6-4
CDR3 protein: CASSGGTGYGYTF

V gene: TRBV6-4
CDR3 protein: CASSDLHGELFF

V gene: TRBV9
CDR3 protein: CASSVAQDREVRAPGANVLTF

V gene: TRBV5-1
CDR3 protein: CASSLVVGTGGSKNIQYF

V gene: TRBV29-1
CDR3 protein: CSVGGRAGPYEQYF

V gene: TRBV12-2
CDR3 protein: CASRLGDRRNTEAFF

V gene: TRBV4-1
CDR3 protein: CASSVRALAKNIQYF

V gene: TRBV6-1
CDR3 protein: CASSKLGEKLFF

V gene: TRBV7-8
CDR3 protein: CASSTSRGHRETQYF

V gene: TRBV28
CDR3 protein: CASSPGPLGAFF

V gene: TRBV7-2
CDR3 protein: CASSLSASGPDTQYF

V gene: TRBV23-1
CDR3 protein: CASSEVTGRNGYTF

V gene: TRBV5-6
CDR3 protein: CASSLDGRFSYEQYF

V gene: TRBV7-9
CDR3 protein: CASSFLGQGNNEQFF

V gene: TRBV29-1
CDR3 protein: CSAWTGYGYTF